A selection of T cell receptor beta chains follows, all from one sample in a study of T cells in Graves' hyperthyroidism and ophthalmopathy. Via MiXCR, TCRdb re-called the multiplex PCR reads, giving one row per CDR3 protein. The repertoire holds about 250,000 distinct CDR3 sequences, with 22% as singletons. Input material: blood. The receptors here all came from a man between 25 and 39 years old with Graves' ophthalmopathy. CDR3s include the opening cysteine and the closing phenylalanine or tryptophan. The D gene is left open where the match is weak. Expanded clones get a size class; other rows say once, few or many, or leave the size out.

v_call	d_call	clone_size	j_call	cdr3_nt	cdr3_aa
TRBV30	TRBD1	few	TRBJ2-7	TGTGCCTGGAGTGAATTCCGGGACAGGAGCTCCTACGAGCAGTACTTC	CAWSEFRDRSSYEQYF
TRBV5-1	.	few	TRBJ2-2	TGCGCCAGCAGCTTGGTTCAATCGAACACCGGGGAGCTGTTTTTT	CASSLVQSNTGELFF
TRBV20-1	.	.	TRBJ2-1	TGCAGTGCTAGTGGGGAGTCGGGCTACAATGAGCAGTTCTTC	CSASGESGYNEQFF
TRBV20-1	.	.	TRBJ2-2	TGCAGTGCTCGACCACAGGGCCCCGGGGAGCTGTTTTTT	CSARPQGPGELFF
TRBV29-1	.	.	TRBJ2-3	TGCAGCGTTGTGGGGGTGCGCACAGATACGCAGTATTTT	CSVVGVRTDTQYF
TRBV12-3/TRBV12-4	TRBD1	few	TRBJ2-1	TGTGCCAGCAGTTTGGCGACAGGGAGCTCCTACAATGAGCAGTTCTTC	CASSLATGSSYNEQFF
TRBV24-1	.	.	TRBJ2-1	TGTGCCACCAGTGATTGGGGCGGGGCCGCGGGGCTCAATGAGCAGTTCTTC	CATSDWGGAAGLNEQFF
TRBV20-1	TRBD2	many	TRBJ2-1	TGCAGTGCTCGCCGGCTAGCGGGGAGCTCCTACAATGAGCAGTTCTTC	CSARRLAGSSYNEQFF
TRBV11-2	.	.	TRBJ2-3	TGTGCCAGCAGCCGGGTCGGTCTGAACACAGATACGCAGTATTTT	CASSRVGLNTDTQYF
TRBV5-1	TRBD2	.	TRBJ2-1	TGCGCCAGCAGCTTGCGTTCTACTAGCGGGAGAGGTAATGAGCAGTTCTTC	CASSLRSTSGRGNEQFF
TRBV2	TRBD1	medium-sized	TRBJ1-5	TGTGCCAGCACCGGACGAGGACAGGGGGCCGGACAGCCCCAGCATTTT	CASTGRGQGAGQPQHF
TRBV7-8	.	few	TRBJ2-2	TGTGCCAGTTCTAGCTCCTCAGTGAACACCGGGGAGCTGTTTTTT	CASSSSSVNTGELFF
TRBV19	.	few	TRBJ1-3	TGTGCCAGTACCGCTCGGGGTTCTGGAAACACCATATATTTT	CASTARGSGNTIYF
TRBV13	TRBD2	few	TRBJ2-5	TGTGCCAGCAGCTCAATTGCGGGAGCGGGATATGAGACCCAGTACTTC	CASSSIAGAGYETQYF
TRBV29-1	.	.	TRBJ2-1	TGCAGCGCGGGGGCAGGGGGATCCTACAATGAGCAGTTCTTC	CSAGAGGSYNEQFF
TRBV15	.	.	TRBJ2-5	TGTGCCACCAGCAGTTTTTCACCGGGACCACAAAGAGGGACCCAGTACTTC	CATSSFSPGPQRGTQYF
TRBV7-8	TRBD1	many	TRBJ2-1	TGTGCCAGCAGCGCGCTCAGGGGGAGCCCCAATGAGCAGTTCTTC	CASSALRGSPNEQFF
TRBV10-3	.	.	TRBJ2-1	TGTGCCATCAGCAAAGGGTACAATGAGCAGCTCTTC	CAISKGYNEQLF
TRBV6-1	.	.	TRBJ2-7	TGTGCCAGCAGTCCCGCCGGGACGTCGGGCTCCTACGAGCAGTACTTC	CASSPAGTSGSYEQYF
TRBV30	.	many	TRBJ1-1	TGTGCCTGGATGGTTGTTGAAGGGACTGAAGCTTTCTTT	CAWMVVEGTEAFF
TRBV2	.	.	TRBJ2-7	TGTGCCAGCATAGAGGACGGAGCCTACGAGCAGTACTTC	CASIEDGAYEQYF
TRBV6-1	.	.	TRBJ1-5	TGTGCCAGCAGGAGTCATTATAGCAATCAGCCCCAGCATTTT	CASRSHYSNQPQHF
TRBV3-1	.	few	TRBJ2-2	TGTGCCAGCAGCCAAGACCCTTTCGGCGGGGAGCTGTTTTTT	CASSQDPFGGELFF
TRBV25-1	.	.	TRBJ1-2	TGTGCCAGCAGTGAGAACCGGAACTATGGCTACACCTTC	CASSENRNYGYTF
TRBV3-1	.	many	TRBJ1-5	TGTGCCAGCCAACAGGGCAATCAGCCCCAGCATTTT	CASQQGNQPQHF
TRBV20-1	TRBD1	.	TRBJ2-2	TGCAGTGCTAGAGATAGGGGGCCGTTAAACACCGGGGAGCTGTTTTTT	CSARDRGPLNTGELFF
TRBV5-1	.	many	TRBJ2-2	TGCGCCAGCAGCTTTCTCTCCAGAACACCCGGGAGATTGTCCGGGGAGCTGTTTTTT	CASSFLSRTPGRLSGELFF
TRBV3-1	.	few	TRBJ2-2	TGTGCCAGCAGCCAATTGGCCGGGGAGCTGTTTTTT	CASSQLAGELFF
TRBV2	.	once	TRBJ2-3	TGTGCCAGCAGGGAACAGGGCACTAGCACAGATACGCAGTATTTT	CASREQGTSTDTQYF
TRBV28	.	few	TRBJ1-4	TGTGCCAGCAGTTTAAGGCGGGTGGAAAAACTGTTTTTT	CASSLRRVEKLFF
TRBV5-1	TRBD2	few	TRBJ2-7	TGCGCCAGCAGCTTGTCTAGCGGGGGTGTCGAGCAGTACTTC	CASSLSSGGVEQYF
TRBV2	.	many	TRBJ1-5	TGTGCCAGCAGTGGGCAGGGCAATCAGCCCCAGCATTTT	CASSGQGNQPQHF
TRBV19	.	.	TRBJ1-5	TGTGCCAGTAGTATGAGGGGCTTCGATCAGCCCCAGCATTTT	CASSMRGFDQPQHF
TRBV28	TRBD1	many	TRBJ1-1	TGTGCCAGCAGTTTATGGCCCCCGGGACAGATGAACACTGAAGCTTTCTTT	CASSLWPPGQMNTEAFF
TRBV5-5	TRBD1	few	TRBJ2-1	TGTGCCAGCAGCCATGGACAGAGGGGGCTACACAATGAGCAGTTCTTC	CASSHGQRGLHNEQFF
TRBV6-1	.	few	TRBJ1-6	TGTGCCAGCAGTGAAGCGGGGGTCGGGAATTCACCCCTCCACTTT	CASSEAGVGNSPLHF
TRBV28	TRBD2	many	TRBJ2-1	TGTGCCAGCAGTTTGGGAGGGGCTAGCGGTCTGAGCAATGAGCAGTTCTTC	CASSLGGASGLSNEQFF
TRBV11-2	TRBD1	many	TRBJ2-7	TGTGCCAGCAGCTTTACCGGGACAGGGCTCGGGGAGCAGTACTTC	CASSFTGTGLGEQYF
TRBV30	TRBD1	many	TRBJ1-4	TGTGCCTGGAGTGTATCAGGGGGCGCGGGAAAACTGTTTTTT	CAWSVSGGAGKLFF
TRBV30	.	many	TRBJ2-1	TGTGCCTGGGGTGAACAGGGAGTGGTCTACAATGAGCAGTTCTTC	CAWGEQGVVYNEQFF
TRBV5-1	TRBD1	.	TRBJ1-3	TGCGCCAGCAGCTTGGAGGGACAGGGACGTCGAGGGTCTGGAAACACCATATATTTT	CASSLEGQGRRGSGNTIYF
TRBV15	TRBD1	few	TRBJ2-5	TGTGCCACCAGCAGAGCACCCGGGACAGCCCGAGAGACCCAGTACTTC	CATSRAPGTARETQYF
TRBV5-1	.	.	TRBJ1-1	TGCGCCAGCAGCTTGGCCGGTCACGTTATGAACACTGAAGCTTTCTTT	CASSLAGHVMNTEAFF
TRBV27	.	.	TRBJ2-3	TGTGCCAGCAGCCCCCGGGCTCACACAGATACGCAGTATTTT	CASSPRAHTDTQYF
TRBV7-7	TRBD2	few	TRBJ2-1	TGTGCTAGCAGCTTATTGTCTAGCGGGACTTCTGAGCAGTTCTTC	CASSLLSSGTSEQFF
TRBV7-2	.	few	TRBJ1-4	TGTGCCAGCAGCTTAATCCGGGGGGCTGAGGCTAATGAAAAACTGTTTTTT	CASSLIRGAEANEKLFF
TRBV28	.	few	TRBJ2-7	TGTGCCAGCAGTGCCGGGACACCATACGAGCAGTACTTC	CASSAGTPYEQYF
TRBV15	.	.	TRBJ2-7	TGTGCCACCAGCAGAGATTTAGGGGCCCACGAGCAGTACTTC	CATSRDLGAHEQYF
TRBV6-2/TRBV6-3	.	few	TRBJ2-7	TGTGCCAGCAGTTACGTCATATACGAGCAGTACTTC	CASSYVIYEQYF
TRBV19	.	.	TRBJ1-5	TGTGCCAGTAGTGAGGTGGCGCCGCCCCAGCATTTT	CASSEVAPPQHF
TRBV28	.	many	TRBJ2-1	TGTGCCAGCAGTTTCCGGGTGGCGTACAATGAGCAGTTCTTC	CASSFRVAYNEQFF
TRBV2	.	.	TRBJ1-2	TGTGCCAGCAGACCAGGGGAAAACTATGGCTACACCTTC	CASRPGENYGYTF
TRBV5-1	.	many	TRBJ1-1	TGCGCCAGCAGCTTGGCCTCGGGGTATGAAGCTTTCTTT	CASSLASGYEAFF
TRBV15	.	few	TRBJ2-7	TGTGCCACTTCGAGGGGGTACGAGCAGTACTTC	CATSRGYEQYF
TRBV5-1	.	many	TRBJ1-2	TGCGCCAGCAGCTTGGGAGGGGGACACTATGGCTACACCTTC	CASSLGGGHYGYTF
TRBV7-2	.	many	TRBJ2-7	TGTGCCAGCAGCTTAGTGGGTGTCGGGTCCACCGAGCAGTACTTC	CASSLVGVGSTEQYF
TRBV18	.	many	TRBJ1-4	TGTGCCAGCTCGCCGCAGGGTCGGAATGAAAAACTGTTTTTT	CASSPQGRNEKLFF